Detailed here is one T cell receptor beta chain. At the DNA level, this CDR3 is encoded by other sequences in the same sample as well. Using immunoSEQ multiplex PCR, the repertoire was profiled, and TCRdb retains in-frame clones only, with some absent. The table records 1.5 million to 2.5 million clones, around 96% of them present only once. CD45RO-negative CD8 cells positively selected for CCR7 made up the naive population, which excluded terminally differentiated effector memory CD45RA+ cells. The V end was cut by 5 bases, the J end by 3 bases, with 11 bases between. There are 13 residues in the CDR3. The germline CDR1 and CDR2 sequences are SEHNR and FQNEAQ (reference sequence). This sample stems from a study of shared clonotypes between healthy human individuals. Study-wide background: Three plates each covered CD4 naive and memory; CD8 naive two, CD8 memory one.

The specimen was naive CD8+ T cells sorted from blood. The chain uses TRBV7-9 and TRBJ2-7, with D maybe TRBD1 (6 bases). The origin of this receptor is a man aged 18 to 35 in good health. CDR3 in amino acids: CASSPTGVYEQYF. The CDR3, as DNA: TGTGCCAGCAGCCCGACAGGAGTCTACGAGCAGTACTTC.